This T cell receptor (beta chain) emerged from a study of blood T cell repertoires in COVID-19. Measured with immunoSEQ multiplex PCR; TCRdb has only the in-frame clones, and not every one. The table has some 120,000 clones, roughly 88% seen once. The CDR3 spans 16 residues. Between the trimmed V and J ends, which lost 0 bases and 5 bases, there was a span of 14 bases. Germline CDR1 and CDR2: LGHNA and YSLEER. The V and J genes are TRBV4-3 and TRBJ2-1; D may be TRBD2 (5 bases). The sequencing sample was made of peripheral blood. This sequence was found in a human donor in a cohort sampled during active COVID-19. The CDR3 reads CASSQDRTGSDNEQFF. CDR3 DNA: TGCGCCAGCAGCCAAGATAGGACGGGAAGTGACAATGAGCAGTTCTTC.